The clone carrying this T cell receptor beta chain was found many times. Its specificity is not known. This CDR3 has 16 residues. V lost 1 base and J 4 bases, leaving 16 bases between the germline ends. The germline CDR1 and CDR2 sequences are MNHEY and SVGAGI. The data were obtained in a study of identical twins. TCRdb processed the 5' RACE reads anew with MiXCR; each CDR3 protein has one entry. The sample includes 400,000 to 650,000 distinct CDR3 sequences, about 20% of them seen just once. General study findings and limits: Analyses based on zero insertions could be partly confounded by invariant MAIT and iNKT cells. Abundant cord blood beta clonotypes carried fewer insertions; memory repertoires showed none.

The same data also went into a second study, on T cells expressing NK-cell markers. That paper adds: Dominant NKG2C+ clonotypes were found to form about 1.0-7.5% of CD8+ T cells in a handful of donors.

The TCR sequence derives from a woman aged 18-29 years in good health. The sample consisted of CD4+ T cells sorted from blood. The chain uses TRBV6-5 and TRBJ2-5; perhaps D is TRBD1 or TRBD2 (6 bases each). CDR3 loop: CASSYFYSQGGETQYF. The CDR3 nucleotides read TGTGCCAGCAGTTACTTCTACTCACAGGGAGGAGAGACCCAGTACTTC.